This TCR beta chain appears in the sequencing data of a study of naive and memory T cell subsets. Overall study findings and caveats: A few larger clonotypes appeared in naive repertoires, especially CD8, possibly memory cells re-expressing CD45RA.

Regarding this clonotype: Its antigen is undetermined.

An equimolar mix of two oligonucleotides served as the beta constant-region primer for TRBC1 and TRBC2. Ligated cDNA was amplified by four rounds of PCR with nested alpha and beta constant-region primers and SP2. TCRdb redid the calling of the UMI-ligation and nested PCR reads with MiXCR, one entry per CDR3 protein. The sample includes about 99,000 distinct CDR3 sequences, roughly 14% of them seen just once. CDR3 length: 16 residues. Germline V gene sequence: CDR1 SQVTM, CDR2 ANQGSEA. V shed 2 bases and J shed 5 bases, with 19 bases lying between them. This sequence originates from a human donor in good health. This chain uses TRBV29-1 with TRBJ2-1; D is possibly TRBD1 (5 bases). Material: naive CD8+ T cells from blood. CDR3 amino acids: CSVELDNPRVNNEQFF. CDR3 coding DNA: TGCAGCGTTGAATTGGACAACCCTAGAGTAAACAATGAGCAGTTCTTC.